The clone carrying this TCR beta chain was counted at least ten times. The data derive from a study of T cell clonality in common variable immunodeficiency. Using immunoSEQ multiplex PCR, the repertoire was profiled, and TCRdb retains in-frame clones only, with some absent. The sample has 35,000 to 55,000 clones, none seen only once. Specimen: peripheral blood mononuclear cells. The origin of this receptor is a person aged 18 to 70 in good health.

CDR3 in amino acids: CASSLASGAYEQYF. CDR3 DNA, as far as it was read: TGTGCCAGCAGCTTAGCTAGCGGGGCCTACGAG. The gene calls are TRBV7-8 and TRBJ2-7, with 8 bases fitting TRBD2. Read data end 3 residues before the CDR3 end; the end is taken from the germline J gene. V was clipped by 0 bases and J by 2 bases; unmatched bases: 0. CDR3 size: 14 residues. Germline values: CDR1 SGHVS, CDR2 FQNEAQ.